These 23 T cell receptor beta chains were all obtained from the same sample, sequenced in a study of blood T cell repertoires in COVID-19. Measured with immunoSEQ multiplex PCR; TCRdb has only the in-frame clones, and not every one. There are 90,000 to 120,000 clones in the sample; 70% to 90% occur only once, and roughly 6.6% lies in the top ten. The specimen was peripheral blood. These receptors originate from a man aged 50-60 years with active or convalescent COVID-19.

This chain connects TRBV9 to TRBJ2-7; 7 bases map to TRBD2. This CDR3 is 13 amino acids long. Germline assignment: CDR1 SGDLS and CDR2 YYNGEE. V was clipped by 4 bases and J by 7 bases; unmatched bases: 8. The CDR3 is CASSLSGMGEQYF. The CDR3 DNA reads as TGTGCCAGCAGCCTGAGCGGGATGGGGGAGCAGTACTTC.

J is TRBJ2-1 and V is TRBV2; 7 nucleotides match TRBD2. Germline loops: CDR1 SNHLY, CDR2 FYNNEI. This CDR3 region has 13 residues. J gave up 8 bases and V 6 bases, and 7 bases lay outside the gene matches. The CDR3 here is CASRGGSPYEQFF. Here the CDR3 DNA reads TGTGCCAGCAGGGGCGGGAGTCCCTATGAGCAGTTCTTC. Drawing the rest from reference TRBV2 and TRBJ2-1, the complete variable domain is EPEVTQTPSHQVTQMGQEVILRCVPISNHLYFYWYRQILGQKVEFLVSFYNNEISEKSEIFDDQFSVERPDGSNFTLKIRSTKLEDSAMYFCASRGGSPYEQFFGPGTRLTVL.

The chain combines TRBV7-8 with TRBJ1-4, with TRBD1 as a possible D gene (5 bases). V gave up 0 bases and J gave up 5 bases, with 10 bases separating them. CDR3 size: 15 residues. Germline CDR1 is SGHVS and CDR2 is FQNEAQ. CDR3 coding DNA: TGTGCCAGCAGCTTAGCTAGTGACAGCAATGAAAAACTGTTTTTT. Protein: CASSLASDSNEKLFF.

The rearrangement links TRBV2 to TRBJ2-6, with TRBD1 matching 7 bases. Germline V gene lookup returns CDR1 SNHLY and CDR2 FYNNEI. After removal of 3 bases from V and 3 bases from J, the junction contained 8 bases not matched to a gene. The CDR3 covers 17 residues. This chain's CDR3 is CASSELRGLGGANVLTF. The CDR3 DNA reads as TGTGCCAGCAGTGAGCTCAGGGGGTTAGGTGGGGCCAACGTCCTGACTTTC.

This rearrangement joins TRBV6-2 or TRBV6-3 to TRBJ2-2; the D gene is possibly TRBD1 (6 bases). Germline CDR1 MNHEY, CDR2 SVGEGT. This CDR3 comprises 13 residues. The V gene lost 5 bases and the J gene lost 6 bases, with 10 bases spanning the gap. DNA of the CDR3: TGTGCCAGCAGTCACAGGGTTTCCGGGGAGCTGTTTTTT. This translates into CASSHRVSGELFF.

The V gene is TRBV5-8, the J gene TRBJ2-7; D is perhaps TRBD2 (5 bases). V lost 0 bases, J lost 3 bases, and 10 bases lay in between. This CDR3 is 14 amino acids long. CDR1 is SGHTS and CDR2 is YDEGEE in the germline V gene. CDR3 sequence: CASSLAGVDYEQYF. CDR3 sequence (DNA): TGTGCCAGCAGCTTGGCCGGGGTTGACTACGAGCAGTACTTC.

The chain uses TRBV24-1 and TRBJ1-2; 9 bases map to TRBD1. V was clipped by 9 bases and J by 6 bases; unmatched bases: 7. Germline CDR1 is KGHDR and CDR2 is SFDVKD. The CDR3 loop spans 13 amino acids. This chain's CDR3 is CATAPGQGHGYTF. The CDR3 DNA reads TGTGCCACCGCACCGGGACAGGGTCATGGCTACACCTTC.

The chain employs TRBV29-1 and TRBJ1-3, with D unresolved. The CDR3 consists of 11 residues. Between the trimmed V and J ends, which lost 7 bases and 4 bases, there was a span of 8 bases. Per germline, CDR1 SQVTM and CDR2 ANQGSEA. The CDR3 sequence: CSGQSGNTIYF. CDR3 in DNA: TGCAGCGGCCAGTCGGGAAACACCATATATTTT.

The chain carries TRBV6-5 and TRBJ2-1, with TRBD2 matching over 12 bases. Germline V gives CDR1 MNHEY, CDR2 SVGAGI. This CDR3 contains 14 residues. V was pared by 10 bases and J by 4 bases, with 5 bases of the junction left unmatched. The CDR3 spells CATQTSGSYNEQFF. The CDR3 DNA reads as TGTGCCACCCAGACTAGCGGGAGTTACAATGAGCAGTTCTTC.

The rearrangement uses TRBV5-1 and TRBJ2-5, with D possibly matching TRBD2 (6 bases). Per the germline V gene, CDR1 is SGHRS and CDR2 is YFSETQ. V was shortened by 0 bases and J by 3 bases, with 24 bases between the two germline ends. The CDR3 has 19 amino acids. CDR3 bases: TGCGCCAGCAGCTTGGGGCCCCCCCAAATAGCGGAGGGGAAAGAGACCCAGTACTTC. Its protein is CASSLGPPQIAEGKETQYF.

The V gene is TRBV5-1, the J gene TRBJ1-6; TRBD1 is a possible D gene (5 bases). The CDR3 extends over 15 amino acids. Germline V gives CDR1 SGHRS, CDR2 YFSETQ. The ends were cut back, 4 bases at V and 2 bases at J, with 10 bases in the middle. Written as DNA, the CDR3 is TGCGCCAGCAGCCGATCGGGGGCCTATAATTCACCCCTCCACTTT. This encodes CASSRSGAYNSPLHF.

The CDR3: CASSLSPIGGVETQYF. In nucleotides, the CDR3 is TGTGCCAGCAGTTTATCTCCGATCGGGGGGGTGGAGACCCAGTACTTC. This chain uses TRBV7-2 with TRBJ2-5; 8 bases agree with TRBD2. Germline V CDR1 and CDR2: SGHTA, FQGNSA. The CDR3 contains 16 residues. Losses at the gene ends were 6 bases for V and 5 bases for J; bases not matched to a gene: 14. Using reference TRBV7-2 and TRBJ2-5 for the parts outside the CDR3, the full variable domain is GAGVSQSPSNKVTEKGKDVELRCDPISGHTALYWYRQSLGQGLEFLIYFQGNSAPDKSGLPSDRFSAERTGGSVSTLTIQRTQQEDSAVYLCASSLSPIGGVETQYFGPGTRLLVL.

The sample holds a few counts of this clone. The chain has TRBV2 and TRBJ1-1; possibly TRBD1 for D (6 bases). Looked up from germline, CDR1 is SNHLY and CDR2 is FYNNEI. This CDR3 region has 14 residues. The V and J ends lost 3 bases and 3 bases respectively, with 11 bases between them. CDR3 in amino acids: CASSDKGGDTEAFF. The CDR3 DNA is TGTGCCAGCAGTGATAAGGGGGGGGACACTGAAGCTTTCTTT.

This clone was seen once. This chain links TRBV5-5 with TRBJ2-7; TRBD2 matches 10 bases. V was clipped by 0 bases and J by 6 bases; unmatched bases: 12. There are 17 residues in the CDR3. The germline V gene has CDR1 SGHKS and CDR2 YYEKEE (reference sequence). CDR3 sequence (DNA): TGTGCCAGCAGCTTGGACCCTAGCGGGAGCGTCGGCCGCGAGCAGTACTTC. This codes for CASSLDPSGSVGREQYF.

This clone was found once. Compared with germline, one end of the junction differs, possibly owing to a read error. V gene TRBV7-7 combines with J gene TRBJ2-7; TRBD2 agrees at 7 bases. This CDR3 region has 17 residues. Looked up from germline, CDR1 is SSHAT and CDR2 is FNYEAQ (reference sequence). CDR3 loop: CASSLREGLAEPYEQYF. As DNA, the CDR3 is TGTGCTAGCAGCTTACGAGAAGGTCTAGCGGAACCCTACGAGCAGTACTTC.

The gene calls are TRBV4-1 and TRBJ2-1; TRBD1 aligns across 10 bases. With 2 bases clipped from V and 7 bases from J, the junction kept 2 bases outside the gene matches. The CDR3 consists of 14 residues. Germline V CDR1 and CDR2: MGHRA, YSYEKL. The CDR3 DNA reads TGCGCCAGCAGCCAACTGGACAGGGGGAATGAGCAGTTCTTC. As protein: CASSQLDRGNEQFF.

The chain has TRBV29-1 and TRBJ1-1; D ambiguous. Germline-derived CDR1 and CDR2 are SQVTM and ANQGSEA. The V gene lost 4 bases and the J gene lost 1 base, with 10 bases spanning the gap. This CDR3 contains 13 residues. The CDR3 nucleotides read TGCAGCGTTGGGTTCGAGGGGAACACTGAAGCTTTCTTT. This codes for CSVGFEGNTEAFF.

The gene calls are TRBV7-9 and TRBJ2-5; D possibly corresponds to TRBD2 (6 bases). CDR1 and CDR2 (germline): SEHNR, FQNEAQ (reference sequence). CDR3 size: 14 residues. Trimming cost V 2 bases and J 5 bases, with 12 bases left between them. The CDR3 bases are TGTGCCAGCAGCTTAATGTTAGGAGGGGAGACCCAGTACTTC. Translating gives CASSLMLGGETQYF.

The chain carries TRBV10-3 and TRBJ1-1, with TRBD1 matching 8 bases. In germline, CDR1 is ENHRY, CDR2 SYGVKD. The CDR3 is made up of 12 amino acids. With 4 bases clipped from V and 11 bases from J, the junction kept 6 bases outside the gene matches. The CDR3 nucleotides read TGTGCCATCAGTGGGGCAGGGGGCCTGGCTTTCTTT. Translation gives CAISGAGGLAFF.

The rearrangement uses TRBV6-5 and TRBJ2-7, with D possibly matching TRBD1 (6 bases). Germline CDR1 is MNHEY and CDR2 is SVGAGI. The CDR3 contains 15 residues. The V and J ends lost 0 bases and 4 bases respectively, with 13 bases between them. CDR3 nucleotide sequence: TGTGCCAGCAGTTACTCGCGGGTAAGGGGGTACGAGCAGTACTTC. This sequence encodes CASSYSRVRGYEQYF.

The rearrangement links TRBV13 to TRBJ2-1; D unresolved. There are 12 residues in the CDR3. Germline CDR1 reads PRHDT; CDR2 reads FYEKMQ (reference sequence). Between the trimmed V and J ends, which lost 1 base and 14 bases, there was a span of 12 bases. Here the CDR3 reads CASSLAAERKFF. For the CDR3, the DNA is TGTGCCAGCAGCTTAGCTGCGGAGAGGAAGTTCTTC.

The CDR3 reads CASSTSTGWGGELFF. CDR3 nucleotides: TGTGCCAGCAGCACTTCGACAGGGTGGGGCGGGGAGCTGTTTTTT. The chain joins TRBV5-4 to TRBJ2-2; 7 bases fit TRBD1. The V segment lost 4 bases and the J segment 7 bases; nucleotides outside the gene matches: 10. Germline CDR1 reads SGHNT; CDR2 reads YYREEE (reference sequence). This CDR3 comprises 15 residues.

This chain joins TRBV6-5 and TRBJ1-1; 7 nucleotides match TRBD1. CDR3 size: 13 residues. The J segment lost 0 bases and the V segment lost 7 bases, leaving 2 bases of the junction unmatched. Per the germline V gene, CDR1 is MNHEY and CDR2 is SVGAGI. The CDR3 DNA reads TGTGCCAGCAAGGGACAGATGAACACTGAAGCTTTCTTT. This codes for CASKGQMNTEAFF.